Here is one T cell receptor (beta chain) with its context. The target of this receptor is not known. The record originates from a study of T cells expressing NK-cell markers (dated by TCRdb to 2020 to 2021). Turning to the overall study: Fewer than ten donors provided sorted CD3+CD56+NKG2C+, CD3+CD56+NKG2C- and CD3+CD56-NKG2C+ T-cell subsets, whose TCR beta-chain repertoires were profiled. The libraries were sequenced on Illumina HiSeq 2000/2500, MiSeq or NextSeq, producing 2 x 150 bp reads. All eight donors whose samples were sequenced were randomly selected healthy volunteers, three of them men and five women. Among the eight sequenced donors, only one was HCMV-seronegative, while the other seven were HCMV-seropositive. What the authors observed across the whole study: Those dominant clonotypes were again the most abundant among CD3+CD56-NKG2C+ cells in a handful of donors, at about 25-60.1%. In a handful of donors, the dominant CD3+CD56+NKG2C+ clonotypes were found to rank among the top 10 CD8+ clonotypes and to make up 1.0-7.0% of CD8+ T cells. Whether the expanded NKG2C-expressing T cell clones were specific for HCMV antigens remained unclear.

The germline V gene gives CDR1 as KGHSH and CDR2 as LQKENI. From cysteine to phenylalanine, the CDR3 is 15 amino acids long. No coding sequence is recorded. For sequencing, an Illumina HiSeq 2000 was employed. TCR beta cDNA libraries were prepared using 5'RACE template switching, which introduced a universal primer site and unique molecular identifiers. cDNA synthesis was primed from the TCR beta constant segment and was followed by two successive PCR amplification steps. From the authors' description of their analysis: Reads were demultiplexed and grouped by UMI with MIGEC, and clonotypes were assembled and quantified with MiTCR. Only TCR cDNA sequences supported by at least two reads were kept to exclude erroneous sequences. The tcR package was used for downstream repertoire analysis, and clonotypes were matched across fractions by CDR3 nucleotide sequence plus V segment. VDJmatch was used to annotate antigen specificity against VDJdb, with one amino acid substitution in CDR3 allowed. The reads, reprocessed by TCRdb, yield one row per CDR3 protein sequence and no DNA. TCRdb assigned the V and J calls; the authors' analysis was not used. This sample's table lists about 390,000 distinct CDR3 sequences. The top ten constitute about 10% of the sample.

HCMV-specific IgG was detected in serum with a commercial ELISA kit to determine HCMV serostatus. Ficoll density gradient centrifugation was used to isolate peripheral blood mononuclear cells from blood. The receptor's source is a woman aged 45-60 years in good health. Donor details come from another sample of the same person, matched by shared clones. Material for sequencing was blood T cells: a sorted CD56 or NKG2C T cell subset, CD4+ or CD8+ T cells, or bulk PBMC T cells (not recorded which). The V gene is TRBV18 and the J gene is TRBJ2-5; TCRdb's D call, TRBD2, is unchecked because there is no DNA. CDR3 region: CASSPVQGLAETQYF.